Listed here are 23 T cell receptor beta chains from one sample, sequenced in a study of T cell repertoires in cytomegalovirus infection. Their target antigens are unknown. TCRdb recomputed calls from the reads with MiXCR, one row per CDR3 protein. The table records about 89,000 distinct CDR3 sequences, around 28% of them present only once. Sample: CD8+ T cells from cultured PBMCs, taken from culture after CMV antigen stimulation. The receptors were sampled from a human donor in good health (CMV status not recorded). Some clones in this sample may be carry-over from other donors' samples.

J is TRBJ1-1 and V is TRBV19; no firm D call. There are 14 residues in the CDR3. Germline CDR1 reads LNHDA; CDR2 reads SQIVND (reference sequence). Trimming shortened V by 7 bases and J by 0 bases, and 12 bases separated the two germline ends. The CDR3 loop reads CASTSSTLNTEAFF. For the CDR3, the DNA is TGTGCCAGTACCTCAAGCACTTTGAACACTGAAGCTTTCTTT.

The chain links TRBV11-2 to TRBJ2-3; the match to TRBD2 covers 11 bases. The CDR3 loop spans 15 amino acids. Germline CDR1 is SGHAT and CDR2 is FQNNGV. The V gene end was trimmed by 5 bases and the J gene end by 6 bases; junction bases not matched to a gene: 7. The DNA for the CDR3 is TGTGCCAGCAGCAGGTCTAGCGGGGGGCAGGATACGCAGTATTTT. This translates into CASSRSSGGQDTQYF.

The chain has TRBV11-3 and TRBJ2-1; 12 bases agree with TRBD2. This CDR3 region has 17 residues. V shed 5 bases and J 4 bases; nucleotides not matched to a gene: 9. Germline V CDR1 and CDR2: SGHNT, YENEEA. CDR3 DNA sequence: TGTGCCAGCAGCCAGAGACTAGCGGGGGCCCGGTACAATGAGCAGTTCTTC. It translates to CASSQRLAGARYNEQFF. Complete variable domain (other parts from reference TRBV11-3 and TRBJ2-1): EAGVVQSPRYKIIEKKQPVAFWCNPISGHNTLYWYLQNLGQGPELLIRYENEEAVDDSQLPKDRFSAERLKGVDSTLKIQPAELGDSAVYLCASSQRLAGARYNEQFFGPGTRLTVL.

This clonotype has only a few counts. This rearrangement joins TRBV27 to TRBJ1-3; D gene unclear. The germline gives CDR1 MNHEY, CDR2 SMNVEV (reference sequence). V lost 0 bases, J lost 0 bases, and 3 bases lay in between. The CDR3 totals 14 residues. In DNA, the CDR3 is TGTGCCAGCAGTTTATCGGGCTCTGGAAACACCATATATTTT. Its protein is CASSLSGSGNTIYF.

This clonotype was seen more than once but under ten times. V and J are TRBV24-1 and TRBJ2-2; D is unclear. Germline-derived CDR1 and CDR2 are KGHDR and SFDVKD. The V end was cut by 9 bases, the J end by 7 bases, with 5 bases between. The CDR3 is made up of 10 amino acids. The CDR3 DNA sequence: TGTGCCACCGGGGACGGGGAGCTGTTTTTT. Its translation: CATGDGELFF.

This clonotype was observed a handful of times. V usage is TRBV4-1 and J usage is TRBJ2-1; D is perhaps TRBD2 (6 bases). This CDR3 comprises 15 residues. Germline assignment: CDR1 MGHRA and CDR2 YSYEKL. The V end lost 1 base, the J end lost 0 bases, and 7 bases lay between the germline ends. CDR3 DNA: TGCGCCAGCAGCCAAGCCGGGAGCTCCTACAATGAGCAGTTCTTC. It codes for CASSQAGSSYNEQFF.

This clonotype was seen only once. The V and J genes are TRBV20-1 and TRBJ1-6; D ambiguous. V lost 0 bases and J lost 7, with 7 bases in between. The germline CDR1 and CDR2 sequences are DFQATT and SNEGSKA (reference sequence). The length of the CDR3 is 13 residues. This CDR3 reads CSARDIGNSPLHF. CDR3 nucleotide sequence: TGCAGTGCTAGAGATATCGGGAATTCACCCCTCCACTTT.

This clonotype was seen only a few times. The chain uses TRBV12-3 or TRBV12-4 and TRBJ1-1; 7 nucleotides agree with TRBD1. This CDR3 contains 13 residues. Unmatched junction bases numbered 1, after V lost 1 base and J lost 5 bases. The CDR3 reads CASSLGDSTEAFF. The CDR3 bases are TGTGCCAGCAGTTTAGGGGACAGTACTGAAGCTTTCTTT.

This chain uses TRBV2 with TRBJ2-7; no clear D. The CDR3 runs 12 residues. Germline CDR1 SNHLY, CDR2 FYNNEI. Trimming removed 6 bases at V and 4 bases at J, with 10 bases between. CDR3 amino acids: CASRETRYEQYF. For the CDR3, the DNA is TGTGCCAGCAGAGAGACTCGATACGAGCAGTACTTC.

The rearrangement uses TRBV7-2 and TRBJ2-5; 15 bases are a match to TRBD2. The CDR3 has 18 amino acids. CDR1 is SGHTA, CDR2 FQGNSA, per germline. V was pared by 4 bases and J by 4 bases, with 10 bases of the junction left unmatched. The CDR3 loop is CASSSLGLAGGLRETQYF. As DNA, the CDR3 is TGTGCCAGCAGCTCCTTAGGACTAGCGGGGGGGTTACGAGAGACCCAGTACTTC.

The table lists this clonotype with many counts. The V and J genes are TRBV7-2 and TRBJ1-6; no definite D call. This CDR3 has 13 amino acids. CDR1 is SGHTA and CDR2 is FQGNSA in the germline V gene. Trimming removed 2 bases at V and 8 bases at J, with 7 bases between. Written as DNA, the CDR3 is TGTGCCAGCAGCTTAAACTTGGATTCACCCCTCCACTTT. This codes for CASSLNLDSPLHF.

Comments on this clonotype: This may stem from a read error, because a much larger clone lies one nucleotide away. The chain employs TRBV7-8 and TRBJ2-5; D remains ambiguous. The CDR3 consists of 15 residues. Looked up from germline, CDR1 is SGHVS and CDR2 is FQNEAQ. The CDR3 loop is CASTPGLAAQEIQYF. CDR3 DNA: TGTGCCAGCACCCCCGGTCTCGCGGCACAAGAGATCCAGTACTTC.

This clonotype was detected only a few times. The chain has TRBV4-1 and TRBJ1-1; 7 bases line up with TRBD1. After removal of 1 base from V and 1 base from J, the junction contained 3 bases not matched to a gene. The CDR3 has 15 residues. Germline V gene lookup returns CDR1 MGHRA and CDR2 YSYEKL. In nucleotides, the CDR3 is TGCGCCAGCAGCCAAGCCGGGACAGCGAACACTGAAGCTTTCTTT. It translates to CASSQAGTANTEAFF.

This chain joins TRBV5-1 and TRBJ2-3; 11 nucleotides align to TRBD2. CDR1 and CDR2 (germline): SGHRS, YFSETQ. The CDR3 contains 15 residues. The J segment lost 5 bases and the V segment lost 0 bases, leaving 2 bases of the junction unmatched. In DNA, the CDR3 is TGCGCCAGCAGCTTGGGACTAGCGGGGAGAGATACGCAGTATTTT. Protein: CASSLGLAGRDTQYF. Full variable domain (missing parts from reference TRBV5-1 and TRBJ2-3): KAGVTQTPRYLIKTRGQQVTLSCSPISGHRSVSWYQQTPGQGLQFLFEYFSETQRNKGNFPGRFSGRQFSNSRSEMNVSTLELGDSALYLCASSLGLAGRDTQYFGPGTRLTVL.

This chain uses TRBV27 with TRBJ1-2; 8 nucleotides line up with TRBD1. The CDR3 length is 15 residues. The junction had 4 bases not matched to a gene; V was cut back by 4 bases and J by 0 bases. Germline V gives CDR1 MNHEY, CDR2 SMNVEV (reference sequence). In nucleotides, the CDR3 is TGTGCCAGCAGTTCTGGACAGGGTACTAACTATGGCTACACCTTC. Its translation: CASSSGQGTNYGYTF.

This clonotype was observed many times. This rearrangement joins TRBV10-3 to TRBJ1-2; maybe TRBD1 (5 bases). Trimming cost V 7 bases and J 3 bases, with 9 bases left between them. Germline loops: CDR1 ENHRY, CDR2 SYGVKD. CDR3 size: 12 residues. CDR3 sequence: CAINGGYYGYTF. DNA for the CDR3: TGTGCCATCAATGGGGGGTACTATGGCTACACCTTC.

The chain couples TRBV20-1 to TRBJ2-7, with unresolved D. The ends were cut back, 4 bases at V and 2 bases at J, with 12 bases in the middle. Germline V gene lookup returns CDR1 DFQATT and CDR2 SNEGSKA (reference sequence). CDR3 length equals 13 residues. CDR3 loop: CSATPNTAYEQYF. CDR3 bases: TGCAGTGCTACCCCGAACACGGCCTACGAGCAGTACTTC.

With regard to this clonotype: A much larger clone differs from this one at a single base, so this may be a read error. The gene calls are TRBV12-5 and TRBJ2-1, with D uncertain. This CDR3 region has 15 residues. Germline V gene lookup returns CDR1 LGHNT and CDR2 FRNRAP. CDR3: CASGSDRFSYIEQFF. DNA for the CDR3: TGTGCTAGTGGCTCTGACCGATTCTCCTACATTGAGCAGTTCTTC.

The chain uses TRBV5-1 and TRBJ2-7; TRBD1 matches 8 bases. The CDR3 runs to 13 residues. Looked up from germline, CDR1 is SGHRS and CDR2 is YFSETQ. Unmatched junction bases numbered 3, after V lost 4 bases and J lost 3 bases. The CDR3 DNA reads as TGCGCCAGCAGCAACGGACAGGGCTACGAGCAGTACTTC. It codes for CASSNGQGYEQYF.

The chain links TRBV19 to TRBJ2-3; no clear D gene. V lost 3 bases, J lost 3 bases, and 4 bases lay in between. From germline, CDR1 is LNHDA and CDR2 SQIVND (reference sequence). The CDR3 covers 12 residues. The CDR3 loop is CASSIGTDTQYF. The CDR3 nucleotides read TGTGCCAGTAGTATCGGGACAGATACGCAGTATTTT.

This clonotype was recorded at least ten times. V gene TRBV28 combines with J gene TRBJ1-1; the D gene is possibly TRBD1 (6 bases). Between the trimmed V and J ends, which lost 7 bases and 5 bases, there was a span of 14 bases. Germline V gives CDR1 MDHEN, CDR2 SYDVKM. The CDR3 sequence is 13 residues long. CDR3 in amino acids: CASTPGGGTEAFF. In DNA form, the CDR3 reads TGTGCCAGCACGCCCGGGGGCGGGACTGAAGCTTTCTTT.

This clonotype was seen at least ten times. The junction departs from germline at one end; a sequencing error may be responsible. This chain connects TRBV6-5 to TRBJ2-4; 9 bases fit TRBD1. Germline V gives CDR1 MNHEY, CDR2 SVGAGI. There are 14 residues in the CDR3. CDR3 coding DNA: TGTGCCAGTAGTTACGGGACAGGGCGCAACATTCAGTACTTC. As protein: CASSYGTGRNIQYF.

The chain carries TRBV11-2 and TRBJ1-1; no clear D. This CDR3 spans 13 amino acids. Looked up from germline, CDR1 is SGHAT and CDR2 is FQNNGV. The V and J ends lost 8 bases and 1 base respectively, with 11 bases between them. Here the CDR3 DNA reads TGTGCCAGCCGAGACAACTCGAACACTGAAGCTTTCTTT. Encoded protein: CASRDNSNTEAFF.